One sample yielded the 20 T cell receptor beta chains listed below, sequenced in a study of shared clonotypes between healthy human individuals (dated by TCRdb to 2020 to 2021). The library was made by the immunoSEQ multiplex PCR assay. TCRdb took this table from immuneACCESS and kept in-frame rearrangements with V and J called. Such tables lack part of the clones; where checked against another copy, unresolved V genes explain under half of the gap, and the rest is unexplained. Recorded for this sample are more than 900,000 clones; about 84% of them occurred a single time. Of the sample, under 0.8% is held by the ten largest clones. The material sequenced was memory CD4+ T cells from PBMCs. The sample's cell subset or site label, decoded: CD45RA-negative fraction. The receptors were sampled from a young man in good health. Some clones in this sample may be carry-over from other donors' samples.

The V call is TRBV7-9, the J call TRBJ2-7; D ambiguous. CDR3 size: 14 residues. V gave up 5 bases and J gave up 2 bases, with 13 bases separating them. CDR1 and CDR2 from the germline V gene are SEHNR and FQNEAQ (reference sequence). CDR3: CASSPYGNPYEQYF. CDR3 nucleotide sequence: TGTGCCAGCAGCCCCTATGGGAACCCCTACGAGCAGTACTTC. Full variable domain (outside the CDR3, taken from reference TRBV7-9 and TRBJ2-7): DTGVSQNPRHKITKRGQNVTFRCDPISEHNRLYWYRQTLGQGPEFLTYFQNEAQLEKSRLLSDRFSAERPKGSFSTLEIQRTEQGDSAMYLCASSPYGNPYEQYFGPGTRLTVT.

V usage is TRBV5-1 and J usage is TRBJ1-6, with TRBD1 identical over 8 bases. This CDR3 spans 15 amino acids. Germline CDR1 and CDR2: SGHRS and YFSETQ. V was pared by 1 base and J by 8 bases, with 5 bases of the junction left unmatched. The CDR3: CASSLQQGADSPLHF. The CDR3 coding sequence is TGCGCCAGCAGCTTGCAGCAGGGGGCGGATTCACCCCTCCACTTT.

This clone has a single count. J is TRBJ1-5 and V is TRBV15; D ambiguous. CDR3 size: 12 residues. Trimming stripped 1 base from V and 11 bases from J, with 9 bases between. Germline CDR1 reads LNHNV; CDR2 reads YYDKDF (reference sequence). CDR3 region: CATSRGDPAQHF. CDR3 nucleotides: TGTGCCACCAGCAGAGGAGATCCTGCCCAGCATTTT.

The chain couples TRBV29-1 to TRBJ2-5; TRBD1 matches at 9 bases. CDR3 length equals 14 residues. CDR1 SQVTM and CDR2 ANQGSEA come from the germline V gene. The V gene end was trimmed by 8 bases and the J gene end by 2 bases; junction bases not matched to a gene: 9. The CDR3 DNA sequence: TGCAGCATCAGCAGGGACAGGGTGCAAGAGACCCAGTACTTC. Protein: CSISRDRVQETQYF.

This clone came up a few times. The same CDR3 arises from other DNA sequences in this sample as well. The rearrangement joins TRBV6-5 to TRBJ1-2, with D unclear. This CDR3 comprises 13 residues. CDR1 is MNHEY, CDR2 SVGAGI, per germline. Trimming took 0 bases from V and 5 from J, leaving 7 bases between them. Here the CDR3 reads CASSYSTGYGYTF. Here the CDR3 DNA reads TGTGCCAGCAGTTACTCAACGGGGTATGGCTACACCTTC.

The chain couples TRBV19 to TRBJ2-1; D not certain. Germline V gives CDR1 LNHDA, CDR2 SQIVND (reference sequence). There are 12 residues in the CDR3. V lost 2 bases and J lost 9, with 8 bases in between. The CDR3 sequence: CASSISGVEQFF. In DNA form, the CDR3 reads TGTGCCAGTAGTATATCTGGAGTTGAGCAGTTCTTC.

The chain joins TRBV28 to TRBJ1-1; D is undetermined. V lost 6 bases and J lost 9, with 20 bases in between. Germline CDR1 is MDHEN and CDR2 is SYDVKM. CDR3 length: 14 residues. The CDR3 bases are TGTGCCAGCAGCCACACACTCACATGGACGAAAGCTTTCTTT. Protein sequence: CASSHTLTWTKAFF.

V gene TRBV5-1 combines with J gene TRBJ1-5; possibly TRBD1 for D (6 bases). Trimming shortened V by 3 bases and J by 0 bases, and 16 bases separated the two germline ends. The CDR3 length is 17 residues. The germline CDR1 and CDR2 sequences are SGHRS and YFSETQ. CDR3 protein: CASSSGDGPNSNQPQHF. CDR3 DNA sequence: TGCGCCAGCAGCTCAGGGGACGGCCCTAATAGCAATCAGCCCCAGCATTTT.

The rearrangement links TRBV2 to TRBJ1-1; D is possibly TRBD1 (5 bases). Trimming stripped 2 bases from V and 6 bases from J, with 13 bases between. Germline CDR1 and CDR2: SNHLY and FYNNEI. CDR3 size: 14 residues. As DNA, the CDR3 is TGTGCCAGCAGTGAAAGGGGTCGTGGGGCTGAAGCTTTCTTT. This gives the protein CASSERGRGAEAFF.

This clone has only one observation. The chain carries TRBV28 and TRBJ2-7; no definite D call. V was clipped by 8 bases and J by 2 bases, with 13 bases between them. The germline V gene has CDR1 MDHEN and CDR2 SYDVKM. The CDR3 runs to 13 residues. CDR3 amino acids: CASAVAAPYEQYF. The CDR3 coding sequence is TGTGCCAGCGCCGTGGCGGCTCCCTACGAGCAGTACTTC.

V and J are TRBV2 and TRBJ2-3; D is undetermined. The length of the CDR3 is 15 residues. The germline V and J ends were trimmed by 6 bases and 2 bases, with 15 bases remaining between them. Germline V gives CDR1 SNHLY, CDR2 FYNNEI. This chain's CDR3 is CASRKDRLLTDTQYF. CDR3 in DNA: TGTGCCAGCAGGAAGGACCGGCTACTCACAGATACGCAGTATTTT.

V usage is TRBV2 and J usage is TRBJ2-1; no firm D call. CDR1 and CDR2 (germline): SNHLY, FYNNEI. V lost 3 bases to trimming and J lost 6 bases, with 12 bases between them. This CDR3 spans 14 amino acids. The CDR3 bases are TGTGCCAGCAGTGAGGGCCTAACGGCCAATGAGCAGTTCTTC. It specifies CASSEGLTANEQFF.

Only a few counts were recorded for this clone. The chain combines TRBV7-2 with TRBJ1-5; no definite D call. The CDR3 consists of 15 residues. Germline loops: CDR1 SGHTA, CDR2 FQGNSA. The V end lost 3 bases, the J end lost 2 bases, and 11 bases lay between the germline ends. The CDR3 DNA reads TGTGCCAGCAGCTTCGGCGGGCGGGGCAATCAGCCCCAGCATTTT. The encoded protein is CASSFGGRGNQPQHF.

In regard to this clone: The same CDR3 arises from other DNA sequences in this sample as well. The CDR3, as DNA: TGCGCCAGCAGCTTGGTTGGAAACCAAGAGACCCAGTACTTC. It encodes CASSLVGNQETQYF. The rearrangement links TRBV5-1 to TRBJ2-5, with unresolved D. CDR3 length equals 14 residues. Trimming removed 0 bases at V and 0 bases at J, with 6 bases between. CDR1 and CDR2 (germline): SGHRS, YFSETQ.

V usage is TRBV7-9 and J usage is TRBJ2-1; 9 bases map to TRBD2. The germline CDR1 and CDR2 sequences are SEHNR and FQNEAQ (reference sequence). The CDR3 spans 16 residues. Unmatched junction bases numbered 6, after V lost 2 bases and J lost 4 bases. The CDR3 region has the DNA TGTGCCAGCAGCTTATCTGCGACTAGCGGTTACAATGAGCAGTTCTTC. Protein: CASSLSATSGYNEQFF. Complete variable domain (other parts from reference TRBV7-9 and TRBJ2-1): DTGVSQNPRHKITKRGQNVTFRCDPISEHNRLYWYRQTLGQGPEFLTYFQNEAQLEKSRLLSDRFSAERPKGSFSTLEIQRTEQGDSAMYLCASSLSATSGYNEQFFGPGTRLTVL.

The rearrangement links TRBV6-5 to TRBJ1-1, with D tentatively TRBD1 (6 bases). Trimming left V 3 bases short and J 11 bases short, with 22 bases between. The CDR3 is 15 amino acids. Looked up from germline, CDR1 is MNHEY and CDR2 is SVGAGI. CDR3 protein: CASSYIRNREGTAFF. The CDR3 nucleotides are TGTGCCAGCAGTTATATACGAAACAGGGAGGGGACGGCTTTCTTT.

This clone was seen a few times. For the CDR3, the DNA is TGTGCCAGCAGCTTTATGGCGGCCACTGAAGCTTTCTTT. It translates to CASSFMAATEAFF. J is TRBJ1-1 and V is TRBV5-4; D is unresolved. The CDR3 is made up of 13 amino acids. From germline, CDR1 is SGHNT and CDR2 YYREEE (reference sequence). Trimming cost V 2 bases and J 4 bases, with 9 bases left between them.

CDR3 DNA sequence: TGTGCCAGCAGCCCCCGGGACTCGGAAACCGGGGAGCTGTTTTTT. Its protein product is CASSPRDSETGELFF. This chain joins TRBV11-3 and TRBJ2-2; the D gene is possibly TRBD2 (6 bases). From germline, CDR1 is SGHNT and CDR2 YENEEA. The CDR3 is 15 residues long. Trimming cost V 5 bases and J 5 bases, with 15 bases left between them. The full variable domain, its missing parts supplied by reference TRBV11-3 and TRBJ2-2, is EAGVVQSPRYKIIEKKQPVAFWCNPISGHNTLYWYLQNLGQGPELLIRYENEEAVDDSQLPKDRFSAERLKGVDSTLKIQPAELGDSAVYLCASSPRDSETGELFFGEGSRLTVL.

V gene TRBV11-3 combines with J gene TRBJ1-1, with D unclear. V gave up 4 bases and J gave up 10 bases, with 13 bases separating them. Germline V gives CDR1 SGHNT, CDR2 YENEEA. The CDR3 is 12 residues long. The CDR3 sequence: CASSSDGVVAFF. For the CDR3, the DNA is TGTGCCAGCAGCTCCGACGGGGTGGTAGCTTTCTTT.

The chain employs TRBV19 and TRBJ1-2, with D possibly TRBD1 on 5 matching bases. Germline values: CDR1 LNHDA, CDR2 SQIVND (reference sequence). The CDR3 sequence is 15 residues long. V shed 3 bases and J shed 8 bases, with 19 bases lying between them. The CDR3 loop is CASSMTGPGTQGYTF. CDR3 coding DNA: TGTGCCAGTAGTATGACCGGGCCCGGGACGCAAGGCTACACCTTC.